Listed here are 27 T cell receptor beta chains from one sample, sequenced in a study of T cells in Graves' hyperthyroidism and ophthalmopathy. Template material for amplifying TCR beta CDR3 regions consisted of RNA transcripts. Primed by the HTBI set, a first-round RT-PCR was run on the TCR CDR3. TCRdb re-called the multiplex PCR reads through MiXCR, storing one row per CDR3 protein. Of more than 50,000 distinct CDR3 sequences in the sample, about 50% were seen once. The material sequenced was blood. These receptors all stem from a woman in her sixties with Graves' ophthalmopathy.

The rearrangement joins TRBV19 to TRBJ1-6; TRBD1 agrees at 8 bases. V lost 4 bases, J lost 10 bases, and 21 bases stayed unmatched. The CDR3 extends over 19 amino acids. Germline V lookup: CDR1 LNHDA, CDR2 SQIVND (reference sequence). The CDR3 nucleotides read TGTGCCAGTAGTAGGCACAGGGGGGAGGTAGGGGGATTCGGGTCACCCCTCCACTTT. Translation: CASSRHRGEVGGFGSPLHF.

V gene TRBV7-9 combines with J gene TRBJ2-7; 8 nucleotides agree with TRBD1. CDR1 and CDR2 from the germline V gene are SEHNR and FQNEAQ (reference sequence). The CDR3 totals 15 residues. V dropped 4 bases and J dropped 5; count of bases not matched to a gene: 10. The CDR3 DNA follows: TGTGCCAGCAGCTCGACAGGGGCAGAGGGGGACGAGCAGTACTTC. Its translation: CASSSTGAEGDEQYF.

Concerning this clonotype: The junction shows a germline mismatch at one end, possibly a read error. J is TRBJ1-3 and V is TRBV28; a possible D gene is TRBD1 (6 bases). Germline CDR1 reads MDHEN; CDR2 reads SYDVKM. The length of the CDR3 is 13 residues. The DNA for the CDR3 is TGTGCCGCCGGGGGGGGCTCTGGAGACACCATATACTTT. It encodes CAAGGGSGDTIYF.

J is TRBJ1-1 and V is TRBV2; the D is unclear. With 7 bases removed from V and 1 base from J, the gap between germline ends came to 7 bases. The germline V gene has CDR1 SNHLY and CDR2 FYNNEI. The CDR3 totals 12 residues. The CDR3: CASTEGNTEAFF. The CDR3 nucleotides are TGTGCCAGCACCGAGGGGAACACTGAAGCTTTCTTT.

V and J are TRBV5-5 and TRBJ2-6; D unclear. Germline CDR1 and CDR2: SGHKS and YYEKEE (reference sequence). Between the trimmed V and J ends, which lost 7 bases and 4 bases, there was a span of 9 bases. This CDR3 has 13 residues. CDR3 sequence: CASGKGGANVLTF. As DNA, the CDR3 is TGTGCCAGCGGCAAAGGGGGGGCCAACGTCCTGACTTTC.

This clonotype showed up many times. CDR3 in amino acids: CSARGGRYNEQFF. Here the CDR3 DNA reads TGCAGTGCTAGAGGGGGACGCTACAATGAGCAGTTCTTC. V is TRBV20-1 and J is TRBJ2-1; either TRBD1 or TRBD2 may fit D (5 bases each). The CDR3 runs to 13 residues. Looked up from germline, CDR1 is DFQATT and CDR2 is SNEGSKA (reference sequence). Trimming removed 1 base at V and 3 bases at J, with 7 bases between.

V and J are TRBV20-1 and TRBJ2-4; tentative D call: TRBD2 (5 bases). Trimming removed 5 bases from V and 11 bases from J, with 25 bases in between. Germline CDR1 is DFQATT and CDR2 is SNEGSKA (reference sequence). The CDR3 loop spans 15 amino acids. The CDR3 nucleotides read TGCAGTGCTCCAGAGAAGCACTGGGCGGCGGACTTTCAGTACTTC. Amino acids: CSAPEKHWAADFQYF.

As to this clonotype: A single base separates this from a much larger clone, so it may be a read error. The rearrangement joins TRBV4-2 to TRBJ2-7; D gene unclear. CDR1 and CDR2 from the germline V gene are LGHNA and YNFKEQ. V was trimmed by 4 bases and J by 2 bases, leaving 15 bases between them. The CDR3 contains 15 residues. The CDR3 loop reads CASSLTPGSAYEQYF. In DNA, the CDR3 is TGTGCCAGCAGCCTAACCCCGGGCTCTGCCTACGAGCAGTACTTC.

Many counts were recorded for this clonotype. CDR3 in amino acids: CASSLAGTGVGNIQYF. CDR3 DNA sequence: TGCGCCAGCAGCTTGGCGGGGACAGGGGTTGGAAACATTCAGTACTTC. The rearrangement links TRBV5-1 to TRBJ2-4, with TRBD1 identical over 10 bases. J was trimmed by 6 bases and V by 0 bases; bases with no gene match: 6. The germline V gene has CDR1 SGHRS and CDR2 YFSETQ. This CDR3 has 16 amino acids.

The chain links TRBV7-7 to TRBJ1-2; 8 bases are shared with TRBD1. Looked up from germline, CDR1 is SSHAT and CDR2 is FNYEAQ (reference sequence). V dropped 5 bases and J dropped 6; count of bases not matched to a gene: 11. The CDR3 is made up of 15 amino acids. The CDR3 region has the DNA TGTGCCAGCAGCCTAGACAGGGGAGAGCTCCATGGCTACACCTTC. As protein: CASSLDRGELHGYTF.

The chain has TRBV4-1 and TRBJ2-4, with TRBD1 matching over 9 bases. There are 18 residues in the CDR3. Germline-derived CDR1 and CDR2 are MGHRA and YSYEKL. V shed 1 base, J shed 1 base, and the junction held 8 bases outside the gene matches. CDR3 loop: CASSQGRPGTGAKNIQYF. The CDR3 nucleotides are TGCGCCAGCAGCCAAGGCCGGCCAGGGACAGGGGCCAAAAACATTCAGTACTTC.

At least ten counts were recorded for this clonotype. This chain joins TRBV7-9 and TRBJ2-7, with a possible D match to TRBD2 (6 bases). The germline V and J ends were trimmed by 1 base and 2 bases, with 15 bases remaining between them. Germline-derived CDR1 and CDR2 are SEHNR and FQNEAQ (reference sequence). This CDR3 has 16 residues. CDR3 amino acids: CASSLGWRGSPYEQYF. The CDR3 DNA reads TGTGCCAGCAGCTTAGGATGGCGGGGTTCCCCCTACGAGCAGTACTTC.

The chain couples TRBV20-1 to TRBJ2-3; 15 nucleotides line up with TRBD2. Germline assignment: CDR1 DFQATT and CDR2 SNEGSKA (reference sequence). The CDR3 covers 16 residues. With V trimmed by 1 base and J by 4 bases, 3 bases remained unmatched. CDR3 sequence (DNA): TGCAGTGCTAGAGGGACTAGCGGGGGGGCGGCAGATACGCAGTATTTT. It encodes CSARGTSGGAADTQYF.

This clonotype appeared many times. The chain links TRBV15 to TRBJ1-3; TRBD1 agrees at 8 bases. Trimming took 9 bases from V and 3 from J; bases not matched to a gene: 7. CDR3 length equals 14 residues. Germline V gene lookup returns CDR1 LNHNV and CDR2 YYDKDF (reference sequence). CDR3 residues: CATRDRGYGNTIYF. CDR3 nucleotide sequence: TGTGCCACTAGAGACAGGGGATATGGAAACACCATATATTTT. Based on the CDR3 plus reference TRBV15 and TRBJ1-3, the full variable domain is DAMVIQNPRYQVTQFGKPVTLSCSQTLNHNVMYWYQQKSSQAPKLLFHYYDKDFNNEADTPDNFQSRRPNTSFCFLDIRSPGLGDTAMYLCATRDRGYGNTIYFGEGSWLTVV.

The rearrangement links TRBV20-1 to TRBJ2-7, with TRBD2 matching over 11 bases. V shed 6 bases, J shed 3 bases, and the junction held 7 bases outside the gene matches. Germline assignment: CDR1 DFQATT and CDR2 SNEGSKA (reference sequence). The CDR3 has 14 amino acids. CDR3: CSAPGLAVFYEQYF. CDR3 DNA: TGCAGTGCCCCGGGACTAGCGGTTTTCTACGAGCAGTACTTC.

This clonotype was recorded many times. J is TRBJ2-1 and V is TRBV20-1; 10 bases align to TRBD2. The CDR3 totals 17 residues. V lost 0 bases, J lost 9 bases, and 14 bases stayed unmatched. Germline V lookup: CDR1 DFQATT, CDR2 SNEGSKA (reference sequence). The CDR3 region is CSAREEGLAGARGEQFF. Here the CDR3 DNA reads TGCAGTGCTAGAGAGGAGGGGCTAGCGGGGGCCCGAGGTGAGCAGTTCTTC.

This clonotype has at least ten counts. The rearrangement links TRBV9 to TRBJ2-3; D unclear. The CDR3 spans 14 residues. The germline V gene has CDR1 SGDLS and CDR2 YYNGEE. V was cut by 4 bases and J by 2 bases, with 11 bases left in between. This CDR3 is CASSPFPYTDTQYF. In DNA form, the CDR3 reads TGTGCCAGCAGCCCATTCCCCTACACAGATACGCAGTATTTT.

This clonotype was found once. Given the absence of the conserved phenylalanine or tryptophan at the CDR3 end, a read error is likely. The V call is TRBV11-3, the J call TRBJ2-7; perhaps TRBD1 as D (6 bases). The length of the CDR3 is 12 residues. CDR1 and CDR2 from the germline V gene are SGHNT and YENEEA. Written as DNA, the CDR3 is TGTGCCAGTAGCTTGGACAGAAGCGAGCAGTACCTC. Its translation: CASSLDRSEQYL.

Notes on this clonotype: The junction does not match germline at one end; this may be a read error. The chain recombines TRBV12-5 with TRBJ1-1; D gene ambiguous. This CDR3 region has 12 residues. Germline-derived CDR1 and CDR2 are LGHNT and FRNRAP. The DNA of the CDR3 is TGTGCTAGTGGTTTGTCGAACGCTGAAGCGTTCTTT. Amino acid sequence: CASGLSNAEAFF. Variable domain in full (rest from reference TRBV12-5 and TRBJ1-1): DARVTQTPRHKVTEMGQEVTMRCQPILGHNTVFWYRQTMMQGLELLAYFRNRAPLDDSGMPKDRFSAEMPDATLATLKIQPSEPRDSAVYFCASGLSNAEAFFGQGTRLTVV.

This clonotype was seen once. This chain joins TRBV12-3 or TRBV12-4 and TRBJ1-2; 9 bases are a match to TRBD1. V lost 4 bases to trimming and J lost 4 bases; unmatched junction nucleotides: 7. The CDR3 sequence is 15 residues long. The CDR3 region is CASSSGTGNGYGYTF. As DNA, the CDR3 is TGTGCCAGCAGTTCCGGGACAGGGAACGGCTATGGCTACACCTTC.

J is TRBJ2-2 and V is TRBV7-8; TRBD1 agrees at 10 bases. CDR1 is SGHVS and CDR2 is FQNEAQ in the germline V gene. Losses at the gene ends were 5 bases for V and 6 bases for J; bases not matched to a gene: 9. The CDR3 runs to 16 residues. The CDR3 is CASSDRDRGRPGELFF. CDR3 DNA: TGTGCCAGCAGCGACCGGGACAGGGGTAGGCCCGGGGAGCTGTTTTTT.

This clonotype was observed at least ten times. This chain links TRBV4-3 with TRBJ1-2, with unresolved D. V was clipped by 0 bases and J by 5 bases, with 16 bases between them. The CDR3 contains 16 residues. Germline V lookup: CDR1 LGHNA, CDR2 YSLEER. The CDR3 DNA sequence: TGCGCCAGCAGCCAAGATACGGGCAGACCTTTATATGGCTACACCTTC. Encoded protein: CASSQDTGRPLYGYTF.

On this clonotype itself: Its ends do not fully match the called genes, so a read error is possible. The genes are TRBV5-1 and TRBJ1-2; D is ambiguous. This CDR3 is 16 amino acids long. Germline V gene sequence: CDR1 SGHRS, CDR2 YFSETQ. CDR3 DNA sequence: TGCGCCAGCAGCTTGGGCGGGATTAACTCTGGACGTGGCTACACGTTC. It specifies CASSLGGINSGRGYTF.

The chain couples TRBV4-1 to TRBJ2-1, with D perhaps TRBD2 (5 bases). Germline-derived CDR1 and CDR2 are MGHRA and YSYEKL. This CDR3 is built from 14 residues. V was pared by 1 base and J by 14 bases, with 18 bases between. The CDR3 region is CASSQGPTMSLEFF. The CDR3 DNA is TGCGCCAGCAGCCAAGGTCCTACTATGTCACTAGAGTTCTTC.

The rearrangement links TRBV20-1 to TRBJ1-1; no reliable D call. Trimming shortened V by 3 bases and J by 0 bases, and 5 bases separated the two germline ends. This CDR3 comprises 12 residues. Germline CDR1 DFQATT, CDR2 SNEGSKA (reference sequence). Here the CDR3 DNA reads TGCAGTGCTAGGCTGATGAACACTGAAGCTTTCTTT. The encoded protein is CSARLMNTEAFF.

In this sample, this clonotype turned up many times. At one end, the junction sequence differs from germline, possibly due to a read error. The rearrangement uses TRBV7-2 and TRBJ2-1; possible D gene TRBD2, 5 bases. This CDR3 comprises 15 residues. Germline CDR1 SGHTA, CDR2 FQGNSA. CDR3 in amino acids: CASSLGASSSNEQFF. The CDR3 nucleotides are TGTGCCAGCAGCTTAGGTGCTAGCTCCTCCAATGAGCAGTTCTTC.

The table lists this clonotype with many counts. The chain employs TRBV5-4 and TRBJ2-2; 7 bases map to TRBD2. CDR1 is SGHNT and CDR2 is YYREEE in the germline V gene (reference sequence). This CDR3 is built from 15 residues. V was pared by 2 bases and J by 1 base, with 2 bases of the junction left unmatched. As DNA, the CDR3 is TGTGCCAGCAGCTTCCCTAGCGGGAACACCGGGGAGCTGTTTTTT. Its translation: CASSFPSGNTGELFF.